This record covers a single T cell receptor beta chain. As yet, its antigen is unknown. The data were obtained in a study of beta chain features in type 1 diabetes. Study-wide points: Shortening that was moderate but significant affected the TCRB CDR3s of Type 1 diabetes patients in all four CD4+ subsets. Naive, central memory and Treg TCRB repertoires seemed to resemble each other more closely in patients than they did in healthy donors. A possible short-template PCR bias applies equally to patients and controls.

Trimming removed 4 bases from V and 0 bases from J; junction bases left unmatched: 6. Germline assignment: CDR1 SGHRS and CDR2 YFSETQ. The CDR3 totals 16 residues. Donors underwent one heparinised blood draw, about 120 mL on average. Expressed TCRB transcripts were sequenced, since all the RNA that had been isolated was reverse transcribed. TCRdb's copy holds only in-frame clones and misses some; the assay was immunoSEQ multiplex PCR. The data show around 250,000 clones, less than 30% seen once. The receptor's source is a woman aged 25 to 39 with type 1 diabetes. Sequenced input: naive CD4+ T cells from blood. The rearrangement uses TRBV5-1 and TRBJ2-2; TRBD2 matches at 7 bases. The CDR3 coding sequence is TGCGCCAGCAGCCCCACAGCGGGAACGAACACCGGGGAGCTGTTTTTT. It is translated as CASSPTAGTNTGELFF.